This T cell receptor (beta chain) was found in a study of PD-1 blockade in mismatch repair-deficient tumors. Regarding the study as a whole: After pembrolizumab, tumor-resident clones rose rapidly, then generally contracted before radiologic responses.

Germline V gene data show CDR1 as ENHRY and CDR2 as SYGVKD. The CDR3 has 15 amino acids. The V end was cut by 0 bases, the J end by 5 bases, with 14 bases between. Profiling relied on immunoSEQ multiplex PCR, and the TCRdb table lists in-frame clones only, not all of them. The data contain 60,000 to 75,000 clones, 88% of them singletons. As for this clone: Its antigen remains unknown.

The clonotype comes from an adult with mismatch repair-deficient cancer. This material consisted of peripheral blood, taken 52 weeks after starting pembrolizumab. The chain is built from TRBV10-3 and TRBJ2-7; D may be TRBD1 or TRBD2 (6 bases each). The CDR3 DNA follows: TGTGCCATCAGTGAGTCCCGGTCGGGGGCCCACGAGCAGTACTTC. It specifies CAISESRSGAHEQYF.